This T cell receptor (beta chain) derives from a study of blood T cell repertoires in COVID-19. Across the study: T cells, B-cell-depleted T cells, or PBMCs provided the cDNA or gDNA that served as material.

It was during active infection that Seattle patients were enrolled and then longitudinally followed. Assay: immunoSEQ multiplex PCR; the TCRdb copy retains only in-frame clones and omits some. The table records some 250,000 clones, roughly 81% of them present only once. Germline CDR1 is SGHRS and CDR2 is YFSETQ. The V end was cut by 4 bases, the J end by 4 bases, with 9 bases between. The CDR3 length is 13 residues. The rearrangement joins TRBV5-1 to TRBJ1-5; tentative D call: TRBD1 (5 bases). Sequenced: peripheral blood. The receptor was isolated from a woman older than 75 with COVID-19, enrolled during active disease. The CDR3: CASSPEGNQPQHF. The CDR3 DNA sequence: TGCGCCAGCAGCCCGGAGGGGAATCAGCCCCAGCATTTT.